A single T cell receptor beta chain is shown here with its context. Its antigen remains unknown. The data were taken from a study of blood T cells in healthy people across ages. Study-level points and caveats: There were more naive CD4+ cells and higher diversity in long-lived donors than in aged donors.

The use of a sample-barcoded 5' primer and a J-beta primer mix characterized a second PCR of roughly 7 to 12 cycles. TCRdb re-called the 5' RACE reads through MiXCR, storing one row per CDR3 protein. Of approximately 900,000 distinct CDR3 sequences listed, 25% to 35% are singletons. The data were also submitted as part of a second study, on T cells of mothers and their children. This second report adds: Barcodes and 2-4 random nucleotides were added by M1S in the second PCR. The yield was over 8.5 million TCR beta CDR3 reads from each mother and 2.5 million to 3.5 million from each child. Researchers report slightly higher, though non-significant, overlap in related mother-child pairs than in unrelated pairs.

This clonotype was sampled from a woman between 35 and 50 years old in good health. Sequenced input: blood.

CDR3 DNA sequence: TGTGCCAGCAGCCAAGATTGGGCCGGGACTAGCGGGAGGGCCGGTAATACGCAGTATTTT. This gives the protein CASSQDWAGTSGRAGNTQYF. The rearrangement uses TRBV14 and TRBJ2-3; TRBD2 aligns across 16 bases. The CDR3 runs to 20 residues. Germline V gene data show CDR1 as SGHDN and CDR2 as FVKESK. V shed 0 bases, J shed 7 bases, and the junction held 13 bases outside the gene matches.